This passage covers 27 T cell receptor beta chains from one sample sequenced in a study of blood T cell repertoires in COVID-19. The protocol was immunoSEQ multiplex PCR, while the TCRdb copy is restricted to in-frame clones and leaves out a portion. The sample has some 160,000 clones; around nine tenths are singletons. Sequences were obtained from peripheral blood. These receptors were collected from a man between 45 and 60 years old who had recovered from COVID-19.

The V call is TRBV7-2, the J call TRBJ1-2, with TRBD1 matching 7 bases. V was clipped by 5 bases and J by 9 bases; unmatched bases: 12. The germline V gene has CDR1 SGHTA and CDR2 FQGNSA. The CDR3 consists of 14 residues. CDR3 in amino acids: CASSPGTVSMSYTF. CDR3 coding DNA: TGTGCCAGCAGCCCGGGGACAGTCTCTATGAGCTACACCTTC.

In nucleotides, the CDR3 is TGTGCCAGCAGGGGGCAGCTCTATGGCTACACCTTC. It yields the protein CASRGQLYGYTF. V gene TRBV7-9 combines with J gene TRBJ1-2; a possible D gene is TRBD1 (5 bases). Per germline, CDR1 SEHNR and CDR2 FQNEAQ (reference sequence). Trimming cost V 6 bases and J 4 bases, with 9 bases left between them. This CDR3 has 12 residues.

This sequence joins TRBV7-2 and TRBJ2-7; maybe TRBD1 (6 bases). Looked up from germline, CDR1 is SGHTA and CDR2 is FQGNSA. CDR3 size: 16 residues. Trimming removed 1 base at V and 2 bases at J, with 15 bases between. The CDR3 sequence: CASSLVRGRGAYEQYF. The CDR3 DNA reads TGTGCCAGCAGCTTAGTTCGGGGCAGGGGAGCCTACGAGCAGTACTTC.

V gene TRBV6-5 combines with J gene TRBJ2-7; a weak D match, TRBD1 (6 bases). The CDR3 contains 14 residues. The V end lost 5 bases, the J end lost 2 bases, and 13 bases lay between the germline ends. The germline gives CDR1 MNHEY, CDR2 SVGAGI. For the CDR3, the DNA is TGTGCCAGCAGTAACCCTGGGGGCACCTACGAGCAGTACTTC. It translates to CASSNPGGTYEQYF.

The V and J genes are TRBV7-2 and TRBJ2-2; 8 nucleotides align to TRBD1. CDR1 and CDR2 (germline): SGHTA, FQGNSA. The CDR3 consists of 14 residues. V shed 6 bases, J shed 7 bases, and the junction held 7 bases outside the gene matches. The CDR3 nucleotides are TGTGCCAGCAGGCAAGACAGGGGTAACGGGGAGCTGTTTTTT. Protein: CASRQDRGNGELFF.

The gene calls are TRBV5-3 and TRBJ2-2; D might be TRBD2 (6 bases). TRBV5-3 is marked as an open reading frame, function uncertain. CDR3 length equals 16 residues. Trimming took off 0 bases at V and 7 bases at J, with 16 bases between the two ends. CDR3 nucleotides: TGTGCCAGAAGCTTGGGAAAGCGACTAGAAAGCGGGGAGCTGTTTTTT. Encoded protein: CARSLGKRLESGELFF.

The rearrangement uses TRBV7-3 and TRBJ2-1; 8 nucleotides line up with TRBD2. CDR1 and CDR2 from the germline V gene are SGHTA and FQGTGA. The CDR3 is 16 residues long. V lost 5 bases to trimming and J lost 7 bases; unmatched junction nucleotides: 13. The CDR3 bases are TGTGCCAGCAGCCCTTCGTCCGGGAGGGCCGATAATGAGCAGTTCTTC. Protein product: CASSPSSGRADNEQFF.

This chain links TRBV11-2 with TRBJ2-3; 11 nucleotides match TRBD2. Germline values: CDR1 SGHAT, CDR2 FQNNGV. CDR3 length equals 17 residues. Losses at the gene ends were 1 base for V and 2 bases for J; bases not matched to a gene: 5. The CDR3 DNA reads as TGTGCCAGCAGCTTAGTTGCTAGCGGGAGGTTCACAGATACGCAGTATTTT. Protein: CASSLVASGRFTDTQYF.

The CDR3 sequence is CASSTLTGERDGYTF. In nucleotides, the CDR3 is TGTGCCAGCAGCACCCTGACAGGGGAGAGAGATGGCTACACCTTC. This chain connects TRBV11-2 to TRBJ1-2, with 8 bases lining up with TRBD1. The CDR3 runs 15 residues. The junction had 11 bases not matched to a gene; V was cut back by 5 bases and J by 6 bases. CDR1 is SGHAT and CDR2 is FQNNGV in the germline V gene.

The chain has TRBV6-5 and TRBJ2-1; D might be TRBD1 (5 bases). Trimming stripped 6 bases from V and 3 bases from J, with 12 bases between. Germline lookup yields CDR1 MNHEY and CDR2 SVGAGI. The CDR3 totals 14 residues. The CDR3 nucleotides read TGTGCCAGCAGGGACACTGACTTCTACAATGAGCAGTTCTTC. It encodes CASRDTDFYNEQFF.

This clone turned up a few times. The chain uses TRBV6-6 and TRBJ1-5; a possible D gene is TRBD1 (6 bases). CDR1 and CDR2 from the germline V gene are MNHNY and SVGAGI (reference sequence). V gave up 7 bases and J gave up 7 bases, with 17 bases separating them. This CDR3 spans 14 amino acids. CDR3 coding DNA: TGTGCCAGCAATCCGGCCAGGGGTGGGCAGCCCCAGCATTTT. Its protein product is CASNPARGGQPQHF.

The V call is TRBV11-2, the J call TRBJ1-1, with 7 bases matching TRBD1. The germline gives CDR1 SGHAT, CDR2 FQNNGV. With V trimmed by 4 bases and J by 7 bases, 6 bases remained unmatched. The CDR3 spans 13 residues. The CDR3: CASSYRQGHEAFF. The CDR3, as DNA: TGTGCCAGCAGCTACAGACAGGGCCATGAAGCTTTCTTT.

This rearrangement joins TRBV11-3 to TRBJ2-7, with 7 bases identical to TRBD2. The CDR3 is 15 amino acids. Trimming took 0 bases from V and 4 from J; bases not matched to a gene: 6. Germline CDR1 is SGHNT and CDR2 is YENEEA. The CDR3 bases are TGTGCCAGCAGCTTAGAGTCTAGCGGCCCATACGAGCAGTACTTC. Translated, it gives CASSLESSGPYEQYF. Based on the CDR3 plus reference TRBV11-3 and TRBJ2-7, the full variable domain is EAGVVQSPRYKIIEKKQPVAFWCNPISGHNTLYWYLQNLGQGPELLIRYENEEAVDDSQLPKDRFSAERLKGVDSTLKIQPAELGDSAVYLCASSLESSGPYEQYFGPGTRLTVT.

This clone has just one count. The V and J genes are TRBV3-1 (or the pseudogene TRBV3-2) and TRBJ1-5, with 7 nucleotides matching TRBD1. With 0 bases clipped from V and 8 bases from J, the junction kept 10 bases outside the gene matches. Per germline, CDR1 LGHDT and CDR2 YNNKEL (reference sequence). The CDR3 runs to 16 residues. This CDR3 reads CASSQEGTAHREPQHF. The CDR3 DNA is TGTGCCAGCAGCCAAGAGGGGACAGCTCATAGGGAGCCCCAGCATTTT.

There are a few counts of this clone. The chain links TRBV29-1 to TRBJ2-7, with TRBD1 identical over 10 bases. Losses at the gene ends were 6 bases for V and 7 bases for J; bases not matched to a gene: 12. The length of the CDR3 is 14 residues. Germline V CDR1 and CDR2: SQVTM, ANQGSEA. The chain's CDR3 is CSVTKRDRGGEQYF. CDR3 DNA: TGCAGCGTCACAAAAAGGGACAGGGGAGGAGAGCAGTACTTC.

This chain links TRBV7-9 with TRBJ2-6, with 10 bases aligning to TRBD1. CDR3 size: 15 residues. CDR1 and CDR2 (germline): SEHNR, FQNEAQ (reference sequence). V shed 2 bases, J shed 11 bases, and the junction held 6 bases outside the gene matches. The CDR3 reads CASSLMGTGVHVLTF. The CDR3 nucleotides read TGTGCCAGCAGCTTAATGGGGACAGGGGTTCACGTCCTGACTTTC.

V gene TRBV5-1 combines with J gene TRBJ1-1; 7 nucleotides match TRBD1. The trim removed 3 bases at V and 2 bases at J, leaving 4 bases unmatched. Looked up from germline, CDR1 is SGHRS and CDR2 is YFSETQ. The CDR3 covers 14 residues. The CDR3 sequence: CASSSGQTNTEAFF. The CDR3 DNA follows: TGCGCCAGCAGCTCGGGACAGACAAACACTGAAGCTTTCTTT.

The chain links TRBV9 to TRBJ2-3; D might be TRBD2 (7 bases). The CDR3 is made up of 14 amino acids. The germline V gene encodes CDR1 SGDLS and CDR2 YYNGEE. The DNA for the CDR3 is TGTGTCTCCGGGGGGCAGGGTGAGACAGATACGCAGTATTTT. This sequence encodes CVSGGQGETDTQYF.

The rearrangement uses TRBV6-2 or TRBV6-3 and TRBJ2-1, with 10 positions matching TRBD2. V was pared by 6 bases and J by 5 bases, with 7 bases of the junction left unmatched. The CDR3 covers 15 residues. The germline CDR1 and CDR2 sequences are MNHEY and SVGEGT. CDR3 protein: CASSLLLAGNNEQFF. The CDR3 DNA sequence: TGTGCCAGCAGCCTCTTACTAGCGGGAAACAATGAGCAGTTCTTC.

This chain links TRBV9 with TRBJ2-7, with 8 bases that match TRBD1. Trimming at V came to 4 bases and at J to 2 bases, leaving 5 bases not matched to a gene. Germline CDR1 SGDLS, CDR2 YYNGEE. The CDR3 is 14 residues long. In DNA, the CDR3 is TGTGCCAGCAGCCCCGTACAGGGGGCCTACGAGCAGTACTTC. It yields the protein CASSPVQGAYEQYF.

V gene TRBV19 combines with J gene TRBJ1-5; D might be TRBD1 (6 bases). Deletions cut 6 bases from V and 16 bases from J, with 13 bases between. Germline CDR1 LNHDA, CDR2 SQIVND (reference sequence). This CDR3 has 10 residues. The CDR3 spells CASRGRGLHF. In DNA, the CDR3 is TGTGCCAGTAGGGGCAGGGGTCTCCATTTT. Full variable domain (rest looked up from reference TRBV19 and TRBJ1-5): DGGITQSPKYLFRKEGQNVTLSCEQNLNHDAMYWYRQDPGQGLRLIYYSQIVNDFQKGDIAEGYSVSREKKESFPLTVTSAQKNPTAFYLCASRGRGLHFGDGTRLSIL.

The rearrangement uses TRBV2 and TRBJ1-5; 9 bases match TRBD1. Trimming cost V 6 bases and J 5 bases; bases outside gene matches: 2. This CDR3 has 13 residues. The germline gives CDR1 SNHLY, CDR2 FYNNEI. The CDR3 region has the DNA TGTGCCAGCAGACGACAGGGGGATCAGCCCCAGCATTTT. Protein: CASRRQGDQPQHF.

This sequence joins TRBV10-1 and TRBJ2-1; 11 positions agree with TRBD2. The junction had 5 bases not matched to a gene; V was cut back by 2 bases and J by 5 bases. The CDR3 extends over 16 amino acids. Per the germline V gene, CDR1 is WNHNN and CDR2 is SYGVQD (reference sequence). The chain's CDR3 is CASSESIAGGHNEQFF. DNA for the CDR3: TGCGCCAGCAGTGAGAGTATAGCGGGGGGGCACAATGAGCAGTTCTTC.

The V and J genes are TRBV11-2 and TRBJ2-2, with D maybe TRBD2 (6 bases). Germline V lookup: CDR1 SGHAT, CDR2 FQNNGV. V was clipped by 7 bases and J by 8 bases, with 17 bases between them. The CDR3 extends over 14 amino acids. The CDR3 reads CASTQIPSAGELFF. The CDR3 DNA follows: TGTGCCAGCACCCAAATTCCTAGCGCAGGGGAGCTGTTTTTT.

V usage is TRBV7-2 and J usage is TRBJ2-4, with a possible D match to TRBD1 (5 bases). Germline V gene sequence: CDR1 SGHTA, CDR2 FQGNSA. The CDR3 extends over 15 amino acids. Deletions cut 5 bases from V and 8 bases from J, with 19 bases between. The CDR3 region has the DNA TGTGCCAGCAGCGCAGGCCAGGGTTCCAGGGACATTCAGTACTTC. As protein: CASSAGQGSRDIQYF.

The J gene is TRBJ1-2, the V gene TRBV10-1, with D unclear. This CDR3 contains 12 residues. Trimming shortened V by 10 bases and J by 3 bases, and 12 bases separated the two germline ends. Germline lookup yields CDR1 WNHNN and CDR2 SYGVQD (reference sequence). The CDR3 is CAIIVRDYGYTF. The CDR3 DNA follows: TGCGCCATCATCGTTAGAGACTATGGCTACACCTTC.

The chain uses TRBV6-4 and TRBJ2-1; unclear D gene. Germline V gene lookup returns CDR1 MRHNA and CDR2 SNTAGT. The CDR3 extends over 13 amino acids. V was clipped by 4 bases and J by 3 bases, with 7 bases between them. The CDR3 sequence: CASSGRNYNEQFF. The CDR3 region has the DNA TGTGCCAGCAGTGGTAGAAACTACAATGAGCAGTTCTTC.